The present TCR beta chain was sequenced within a study of identifying expanded T cells in peripheral blood. Overall study results and limits: Two-week clone count variance significantly increased as total template count grew. Differentially abundant clones: roughly 1.2 between replicates, roughly 16 at roughly 15 days, more than 18 at four.

Germline V gives CDR1 SGHAT, CDR2 FQNNGV. The CDR3 loop spans 14 amino acids. V trimming: 8 bases; J trimming: 6 bases; junction bases outside the gene matches: 4. Healthy donors had no documented immune events, such as infections, while sampled. Assay used: immunoSEQ multiplex PCR; TCRdb lists only in-frame clones, some missing. This sample has around 91,000 clones, with around 88% found just once. As regards this clone: Its antigen is undetermined.

This chain links TRBV11-2 with TRBJ2-1; 13 bases line up with TRBD2. The sequencing sample was made of blood. This receptor was taken from a person aged 18 to 75 in good health. This CDR3 reads CASRGLAGVNEQFF. CDR3 coding DNA: TGTGCCAGCCGCGGACTAGCGGGAGTCAATGAGCAGTTCTTC.